Given below is one TCR beta chain in context. V gave up 3 bases and J gave up 2 bases, with 8 bases separating them. The V gene's germline CDR1 is GTSNPN and CDR2 SVGIG (reference sequence). This CDR3 spans 13 amino acids. The data were taken from a study of blood T cell repertoires in COVID-19. Per the authors' pipeline: Amplification of reference gene primers was used by the study to estimate nucleated cell counts. Sequencing used immunoSEQ multiplex PCR; TCRdb keeps in-frame clones, though not all of them. V and J calls and clone size are those listed in that table; D and trimming were worked out from the DNA. The data show 650,000 to 800,000 clones, just under 90% seen once.

V is TRBV30 and J is TRBJ2-1; a weak D match, TRBD1 (6 bases). This sequence originates from a woman under 30 with acute or convalescent COVID-19. Sequenced material: peripheral blood. In nucleotides, the CDR3 is TGTGCCTGGAGCAGGGGAGCCTACAATGAGCAGTTCTTC. Protein sequence: CAWSRGAYNEQFF.